The 15 T cell receptor beta chains below come from one sample, sequenced in a study of PD-L1 blockade in urothelial cancer. TCRdb's copy holds only in-frame clones and misses some; the assay was immunoSEQ multiplex PCR. The table lists 70,000 or so clones, about 90% of them singletons. Time point: pretreatment peripheral blood. Sequenced here: PBMCs, sampled around atezolizumab (anti-PD-L1) treatment. The source of these receptors is a man aged 70-80 years with urothelial cancer.

The V call is TRBV27, the J call TRBJ2-4; D unclear. V was cut by 5 bases and J by 0 bases, with 5 bases left in between. CDR3 length equals 13 residues. Per the germline V gene, CDR1 is MNHEY and CDR2 is SMNVEV (reference sequence). The CDR3 is CASSPLAKNIQYF. The CDR3 DNA reads TGTGCCAGCAGTCCCCTAGCCAAAAACATTCAGTACTTC.

This sequence joins TRBV29-1 and TRBJ2-1; a weak D match, TRBD2 (5 bases). CDR3 length equals 13 residues. Trimming left V 6 bases short and J 0 bases short, with 9 bases between. CDR1 and CDR2 from the germline V gene are SQVTM and ANQGSEA. CDR3 DNA: TGCAGCGTAGAGGCGGGCTCCTACAATGAGCAGTTCTTC. It is translated as CSVEAGSYNEQFF.

The chain recombines TRBV5-1 with TRBJ2-1; D gene unclear. Germline CDR1 is SGHRS and CDR2 is YFSETQ. V gave up 0 bases and J gave up 2 bases, with 12 bases separating them. This CDR3 has 16 amino acids. This chain's CDR3 is CASSLEVVATYNEQFF. CDR3 bases: TGCGCCAGCAGCTTGGAGGTGGTAGCTACCTACAATGAGCAGTTCTTC.

V and J are TRBV27 and TRBJ1-5; 8 nucleotides line up with TRBD1. The V gene's germline CDR1 is MNHEY and CDR2 SMNVEV (reference sequence). V shed 6 bases, J shed 0 bases, and the junction held 1 base outside the gene matches. There are 14 residues in the CDR3. The CDR3 protein is CASRGQGSNQPQHF. The CDR3, as DNA: TGTGCCAGCAGAGGACAGGGTAGCAATCAGCCCCAGCATTTT.

The chain carries TRBV11-2 and TRBJ2-2; D is possibly TRBD1 (6 bases). The ends were cut back, 7 bases at V and 9 bases at J, with 9 bases in the middle. The CDR3 loop spans 11 amino acids. Germline V gene data show CDR1 as SGHAT and CDR2 as FQNNGV. The DNA for the CDR3 is TGTGCCAGCAAGGGGGACCGGGAGCTGTTTTTT. Amino acids: CASKGDRELFF.

This sequence joins TRBV10-2 and TRBJ2-1, with TRBD2 matching over 14 bases. The CDR3 runs to 17 residues. V shed 8 bases and J 12 bases; nucleotides not matched to a gene: 18. Germline V gene lookup returns CDR1 WSHSY and CDR2 SAAADI. The CDR3 reads CASHEKGGLAGGGRQFF. For the CDR3, the DNA is TGCGCCAGCCATGAAAAAGGAGGACTAGCGGGAGGAGGGCGGCAGTTCTTC.

This rearrangement joins TRBV2 to TRBJ2-3; 14 nucleotides agree with TRBD2. The V gene's germline CDR1 is SNHLY and CDR2 FYNNEI. V trimming: 0 bases; J trimming: 1 base; junction bases outside the gene matches: 15. This CDR3 region has 22 residues. CDR3 sequence (DNA): TGTGCCAGCAGTGAAGCGCGTTTTAGGGGGACTAGCGGGAGTTGGGGCACAGATACGCAGTATTTT. Encoded protein: CASSEARFRGTSGSWGTDTQYF.

The chain carries TRBV9 and TRBJ1-2, with 11 bases fitting TRBD1. V lost 4 bases and J lost 3; bases outside the gene matches: 11. Germline V gives CDR1 SGDLS, CDR2 YYNGEE. CDR3 length: 17 residues. In nucleotides, the CDR3 is TGTGCCAGCAGCTCCCCCGGGACAGGGGGGATGGACTATGGCTACACCTTC. It translates to CASSSPGTGGMDYGYTF.

V and J are TRBV28 and TRBJ2-7, with TRBD2 identical over 7 bases. With V trimmed by 7 bases and J by 0 bases, 6 bases remained unmatched. The length of the CDR3 is 14 residues. CDR1 MDHEN and CDR2 SYDVKM come from the germline V gene. CDR3 sequence (DNA): TGTGCCAGCAAAGTGGGCGGGAGCTCCTACGAGCAGTACTTC. Its translation: CASKVGGSSYEQYF.

This sequence joins TRBV7-9 and TRBJ1-4, with a possible D match to TRBD1 (5 bases). The CDR3 runs to 14 residues. Germline CDR1 reads SEHNR; CDR2 reads FQNEAQ (reference sequence). V was shortened by 0 bases and J by 4 bases, with 6 bases between the two germline ends. DNA for the CDR3: TGTGCCAGCAGCTTAGCGGGGCGTAATGAAAAACTGTTTTTT. It is translated as CASSLAGRNEKLFF.

This sequence joins TRBV5-1 and TRBJ2-7; the D is unclear. The CDR3 is made up of 12 amino acids. The V gene's germline CDR1 is SGHRS and CDR2 YFSETQ. Deletions cut 4 bases from V and 2 bases from J, with 7 bases between. The CDR3 here is CASSQTPYEQYF. CDR3 sequence (DNA): TGCGCCAGCAGCCAGACTCCCTACGAGCAGTACTTC.

The V and J genes are TRBV11-2 and TRBJ2-3; TRBD2 matches 11 bases. The CDR3 contains 14 residues. Germline V lookup: CDR1 SGHAT, CDR2 FQNNGV. The trim removed 8 bases at V and 2 bases at J, leaving 3 bases unmatched. This CDR3 reads CASGLAGPTDTQYF. The DNA for the CDR3 is TGTGCCAGCGGACTAGCGGGCCCCACAGATACGCAGTATTTT.

The V gene is TRBV29-1, the J gene TRBJ2-1; 7 positions match TRBD2. The CDR3 totals 13 residues. V gave up 4 bases and J gave up 6 bases; unmatched junction bases: 6. Germline CDR1 reads SQVTM; CDR2 reads ANQGSEA. Written as DNA, the CDR3 is TGCAGCGTTGGTCGCGGGAGTATCAATGAGCAGTTCTTC. Protein product: CSVGRGSINEQFF.

The chain links TRBV7-9 to TRBJ2-3; TRBD2 matches at 8 bases. The trim removed 1 base at V and 1 base at J, leaving 1 base unmatched. Germline-derived CDR1 and CDR2 are SEHNR and FQNEAQ (reference sequence). The CDR3 sequence is 15 residues long. CDR3 sequence reads: CASSLGSGGTDTQYF. CDR3 sequence (DNA): TGTGCCAGCAGCTTAGGTAGCGGGGGCACAGATACGCAGTATTTT.

Turning to this clone: Other DNA sequences in this specimen translate into the identical CDR3. The V call is TRBV5-1, the J call TRBJ2-2; tentatively, D is TRBD2 (5 bases). V dropped 3 bases and J dropped 2 bases, with 11 bases sitting between them. The CDR3 is made up of 15 amino acids. CDR1 and CDR2 (germline): SGHRS, YFSETQ. CDR3 coding DNA: TGCGCCAGCAGCTCCCGGACTGCCAACACCGGGGAGCTGTTTTTT. Amino acid sequence: CASSSRTANTGELFF.